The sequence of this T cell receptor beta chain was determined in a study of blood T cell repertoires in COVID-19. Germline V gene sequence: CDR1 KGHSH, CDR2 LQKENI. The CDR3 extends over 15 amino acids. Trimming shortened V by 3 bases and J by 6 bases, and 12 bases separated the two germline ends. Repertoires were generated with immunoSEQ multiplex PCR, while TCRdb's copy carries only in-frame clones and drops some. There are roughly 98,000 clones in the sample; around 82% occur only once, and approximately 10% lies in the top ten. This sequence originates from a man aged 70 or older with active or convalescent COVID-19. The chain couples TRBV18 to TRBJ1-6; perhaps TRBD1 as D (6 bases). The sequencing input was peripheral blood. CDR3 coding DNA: TGTGCCAGCTCACCCCTCGGGACATTTAATTCACCCCTCCACTTT. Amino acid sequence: CASSPLGTFNSPLHF.